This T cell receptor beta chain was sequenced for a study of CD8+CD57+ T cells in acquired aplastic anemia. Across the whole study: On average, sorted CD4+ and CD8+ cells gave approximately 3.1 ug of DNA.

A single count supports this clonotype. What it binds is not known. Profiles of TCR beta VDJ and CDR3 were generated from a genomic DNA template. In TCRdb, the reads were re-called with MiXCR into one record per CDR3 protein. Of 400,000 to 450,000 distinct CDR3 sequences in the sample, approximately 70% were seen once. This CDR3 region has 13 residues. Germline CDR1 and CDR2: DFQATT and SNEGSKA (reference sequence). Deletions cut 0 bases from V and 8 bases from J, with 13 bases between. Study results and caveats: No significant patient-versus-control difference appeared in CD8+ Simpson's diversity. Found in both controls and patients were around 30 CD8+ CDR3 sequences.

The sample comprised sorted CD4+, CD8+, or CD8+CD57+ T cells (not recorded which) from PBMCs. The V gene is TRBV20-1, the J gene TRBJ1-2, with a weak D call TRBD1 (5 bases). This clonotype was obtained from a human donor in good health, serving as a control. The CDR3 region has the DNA TGCAGTGCTAGAGACCCAGGGTTGGGAGGCTACACCTTC. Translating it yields CSARDPGLGGYTF.